This paragraph covers one TCR beta chain sequence. The data belong to a study of T cells after yellow fever vaccination. Trimming left V 2 bases short and J 5 bases short, with 7 bases between. Germline CDR1 is KGHSH and CDR2 is LQKENI. The CDR3 covers 12 residues. TCRdb reanalysed the 5' RACE reads using MiXCR and keeps one entry per CDR3 protein. The sample lists about 210,000 distinct CDR3 sequences; approximately 3% were seen once. The chain couples TRBV18 to TRBJ2-7, with unresolved D. This receptor was taken from a man younger than 35 who received the YFV17D yellow fever vaccine. The starting material was CD4+ T cells sorted from PBMCs, obtained 10 days after the yellow fever booster vaccination. The CDR3 DNA reads as TGTGCCAGCTCACCAGGGGTCCACGAGCAGTACGTC. It translates to CASSPGVHEQYV.